Sequencing of this T cell receptor (beta chain) was carried out in a study of T cell repertoires in cytomegalovirus infection (dated by TCRdb to the late 2010s). Turning to the overall study: Recently identified HLA-C-restricted CMV epitopes, whose presentation resists viral immunomodulation, were targeted by peptide stimulations together with well-studied HLA-B-restricted epitopes. Because public TCR beta signatures pointed to carriage of CMV infection together with the matching HLA type, the HLA type of each donor mattered for the analysis.

On the study overall, not on this receptor specifically: In both this cohort and an independent approximately 350-donor cohort, the cumulative frequency of public TCR beta family members distinguished carriers of CMV infection plus the relevant HLA type. The ex vivo response was dominated by HLA-C-restricted CMV-specific TCR beta clonotypes, which also provided the single most frequent clonotype in two of eight donors.

Sequencing was carried out with an Illumina HiSeq 1500. TCRdb reprocessed the public reads (quality trimming at Q25 with fastp, clone calling with MiXCR) and kept in-frame beta chains. Each entry is one CDR3 protein sequence, shown with its most common DNA and genes. Recorded for this sample are roughly 80,000 distinct CDR3 sequences; roughly 40% of them occurred a single time. 85% to 95% of the sample is held by the ten biggest clonotypes. The label giving this sample's treatment or condition can be read as: in vitro stimulation with specific CMV peptide epitopes to enrich CMV-specific T cells. The germline V gene yields SGHTA for CDR1 and FQGTGA for CDR2. Trimming costs V 2 bases and J 0 bases, and their ends lie 5 bases apart. The CDR3, cysteine through phenylalanine, is 15 amino acids long. Only the CDR3 region is kept as DNA, spanning 45 bases read in frame from base 1. This clonotype was seen only a few times. Its specific antigen is unknown. Per-base quality was not reported, and no clone a single base away is much larger than it.

The receptor was isolated from a human donor in good health (CMV status not recorded). Some clones in this sample may be carry-over from other donors' samples. This sample comprised CD8+ T cells from cultured PBMCs, obtained from culture after CMV antigen stimulation. The rearrangement combines TRBV7-3 with TRBJ2-6; no D gene is confidently identified. At the DNA level, the sequence is TGTGCCAGCAGCTTAGATGACTCTGGGGCCAACGTCCTGACTTTC. Its protein reads: CASSLDDSGANVLTF.